Listed below are T cell receptor beta chains from one sample, sequenced in a study of T cell responses to AZD1222 COVID-19 vaccine. Produced via immunoSEQ multiplex PCR; TCRdb's table is partial and in-frame only. The sample consists of 95,000 to 150,000 clones, about 87% of them appearing once. Sequences were derived from peripheral blood, sampled on day 0 of AZD1222 vaccination. Source of these receptors: an adult in good health. CDR3s include the opening cysteine and the closing phenylalanine or tryptophan. Fields, in order: V gene, clone size, J gene, D gene, CDR3 protein, CDR3 DNA. D genes are given only for firm matches. Only part of the rows carry a size: once, few, many, or a class if the clone is expanded.

v_call: TRBV7-3; clone_size: NA; j_call: TRBJ2-5; d_call: NA; cdr3_aa: CASSLGAQETQYF; cdr3_nt: TGTGCCAGCAGCTTGGGGGCCCAAGAGACCCAGTACTTC
v_call: TRBV5-1; clone_size: NA; j_call: TRBJ1-2; d_call: NA; cdr3_aa: CASSASNYGYTF; cdr3_nt: TGCGCCAGCAGCGCCTCAAACTATGGCTACACCTTC
v_call: TRBV5-1; clone_size: NA; j_call: TRBJ2-5; d_call: TRBD2; cdr3_aa: CASTPGLSETQYF; cdr3_nt: TGCGCCAGCACCCCGGGACTAAGTGAGACCCAGTACTTC
v_call: TRBV6-5; clone_size: NA; j_call: TRBJ2-2; d_call: TRBD1; cdr3_aa: CASRDRGRSTGELFF; cdr3_nt: TGTGCCAGCAGGGACAGGGGCCGTAGCACCGGGGAGCTGTTTTTT
v_call: TRBV7-2; clone_size: NA; j_call: TRBJ1-4; d_call: TRBD1; cdr3_aa: CASSTRETGQFGKLFF; cdr3_nt: TGTGCCAGCAGCACTCGGGAGACAGGGCAATTCGGAAAACTGTTTTTT
v_call: TRBV4-1; clone_size: NA; j_call: TRBJ1-2; d_call: NA; cdr3_aa: CASSQGEFRGQEYGYTF; cdr3_nt: TGCGCCAGCAGCCAAGGAGAGTTCCGGGGACAAGAATATGGCTACACCTTC
v_call: TRBV10-3; clone_size: NA; j_call: TRBJ2-1; d_call: NA; cdr3_aa: CAIMGQGFREQFF; cdr3_nt: TGTGCCATCATGGGTCAGGGGTTCAGGGAGCAGTTCTTC
v_call: TRBV18; clone_size: NA; j_call: TRBJ2-1; d_call: NA; cdr3_aa: CASSRQFSNEQFF; cdr3_nt: TGTGCCAGCTCCCGACAGTTCTCCAATGAGCAGTTCTTC
v_call: TRBV10-3; clone_size: NA; j_call: TRBJ1-1; d_call: NA; cdr3_aa: CAINARDVNTEAFF; cdr3_nt: TGTGCCATCAATGCTAGGGACGTGAACACTGAAGCTTTCTTT
v_call: TRBV5-8; clone_size: few; j_call: TRBJ2-7; d_call: NA; cdr3_aa: CASSSPGHSYEQYF; cdr3_nt: TGTGCCAGCAGCTCCCCCGGACACTCTTACGAGCAGTACTTC